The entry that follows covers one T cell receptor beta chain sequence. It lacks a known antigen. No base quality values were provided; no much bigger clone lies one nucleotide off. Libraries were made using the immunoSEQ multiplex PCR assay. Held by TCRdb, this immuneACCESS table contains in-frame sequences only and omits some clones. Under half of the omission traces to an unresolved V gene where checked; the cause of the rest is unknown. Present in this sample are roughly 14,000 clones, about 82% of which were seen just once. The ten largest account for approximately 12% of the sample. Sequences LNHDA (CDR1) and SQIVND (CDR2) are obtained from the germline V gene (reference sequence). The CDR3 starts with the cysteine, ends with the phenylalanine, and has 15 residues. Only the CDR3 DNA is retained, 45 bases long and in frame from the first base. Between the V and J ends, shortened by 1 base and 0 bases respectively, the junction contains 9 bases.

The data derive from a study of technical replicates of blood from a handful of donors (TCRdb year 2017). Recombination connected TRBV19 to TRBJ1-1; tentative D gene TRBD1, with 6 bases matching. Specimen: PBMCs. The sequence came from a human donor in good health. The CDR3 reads CASSIGQGMNTEAFF. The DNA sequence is TGTGCCAGTAGTATAGGCCAGGGGATGAACACTGAAGCTTTCTTT.